This is a list of T cell receptor beta chains from one sample in a study of blood T cells in healthy people across ages. TCRdb re-derived calls from the 5' RACE reads in MiXCR, one entry per CDR3 protein. The table lists over 550,000 distinct CDR3 sequences, about 28% of them singletons. Material for sequencing was blood. The receptors were gathered from a woman aged 80 or older in good health. The CDR3 runs from the conserved cysteine through the conserved F or W. A D gene is named only where the DNA matches it firmly. Expanded clones are given a class, and other clones once, few, many or no size at all.

size	V	D	J	CDR3	DNA
few	TRBV20-1	.	TRBJ1-5	CSARNPGRNQPQHF	TGCAGTGCTCGAAATCCGGGGCGCAATCAGCCCCAGCATTTT
few	TRBV6-6	.	TRBJ2-5	CASSYGGPGAQETQYF	TGTGCCAGCAGTTACGGCGGGCCCGGGGCCCAAGAGACCCAGTACTTC
few	TRBV12-3/TRBV12-4	TRBD1	TRBJ1-2	CASSLEARGIYGYTF	TGTGCCAGCAGTTTAGAGGCCAGGGGGATCTATGGCTACACCTTC
many	TRBV4-1	.	TRBJ2-7	CASSQPDTRSYEQYF	TGCGCCAGCAGCCAACCGGACACCAGATCCTACGAGCAGTACTTC
many	TRBV6-6	TRBD2	TRBJ2-1	CASSYRGGAGDEQFF	TGTGCCAGCAGTTATCGCGGGGGGGCCGGGGATGAGCAGTTCTTC
few	TRBV5-1	.	TRBJ2-1	CASSTSGTDYNEQFF	TGCGCCAGCAGCACCTCCGGGACGGACTACAATGAGCAGTTCTTC
.	TRBV6-2/TRBV6-3	.	TRBJ2-5	CASSLGTGGYQETEYF	TGTGCCAGCAGTCTAGGAACGGGGGGCTACCAAGAGACCGAGTACTTC
many	TRBV5-4	TRBD1	TRBJ2-3	CASSLLRNRGTDTQYF	TGTGCCAGCAGCTTGCTTCGGAACAGGGGAACAGATACGCAGTATTTT
many	TRBV5-6	TRBD1	TRBJ1-2	CASSSDRTHTINYGYTF	TGTGCCAGCAGCTCGGACAGGACGCATACCATAAACTATGGCTACACCTTC
many	TRBV27	.	TRBJ1-5	CASSLRTYSNQPQHF	TGTGCCAGCAGTCTCCGCACTTATAGCAATCAGCCCCAGCATTTT
many	TRBV5-1	.	TRBJ2-7	CASSLVVGPYEQYF	TGCGCCAGCAGCTTGGTTGTAGGGCCCTACGAGCAGTACTTC
many	TRBV18	.	TRBJ2-3	CASSPDGADTQYF	TGTGCCAGCTCACCCGATGGAGCAGATACGCAGTATTTT
few	TRBV12-3/TRBV12-4	TRBD1	TRBJ1-1	CASSLGGQVEEAFF	TGTGCCAGCAGTTTAGGAGGACAGGTCGAAGAAGCTTTCTTT
many	TRBV7-2	TRBD2	TRBJ2-3	CASSSRPGGDTQYF	TGTGCCAGCAGCTCCCGACCGGGAGGAGATACGCAGTATTTT
many	TRBV27	.	TRBJ1-2	CASPGQPTNYGYTF	TGTGCCAGCCCCGGACAGCCCACTAACTATGGCTACACCTTC
few	TRBV19	TRBD2	TRBJ2-4	CASSGALAGWDIQYF	TGTGCCAGTAGTGGGGCACTAGCGGGGTGGGACATTCAGTACTTC
.	TRBV20-1	.	TRBJ2-3	CSAPGASDTQYF	TGCAGTGCTCCGGGGGCCTCAGATACGCAGTATTTT
many	TRBV6-6	TRBD2	TRBJ2-7	CASSYSSGGVNYEQYF	TGTGCCAGCAGTTACTCATCTGGGGGGGTCAACTACGAGCAGTACTTC
.	TRBV12-3/TRBV12-4	.	TRBJ2-3	CASSLMRGDVQYF	TGTGCCAGCAGTTTAATGCGGGGAGATGTGCAGTATTTT
.	TRBV6-5	.	TRBJ1-1	CASSYSAVNTEAFF	TGTGCCAGCAGTTACTCCGCAGTGAACACTGAAGCTTTCTTT
many	TRBV25-1	.	TRBJ2-1	CASSEFGVGEQFF	TGTGCCAGCAGTGAATTTGGGGTGGGTGAGCAGTTCTTC
.	TRBV2	.	TRBJ1-1	CATTVVVGAEAFF	TGTGCAACCACGGTAGTCGTCGGCGCTGAAGCTTTCTTT
few	TRBV7-3	TRBD2	TRBJ2-3	CASSLLGRGGTDTQYF	TGTGCCAGCAGCTTATTAGGGCGGGGGGGAACAGATACGCAGTATTTT
.	TRBV20-1	.	TRBJ2-7	CSARVGGEASEQYF	TGCAGTGCTAGAGTGGGCGGGGAAGCCTCCGAGCAGTACTTC
.	TRBV6-6	TRBD2	TRBJ2-1	CASSYSNREVDGEQFF	TGTGCCAGCAGTTACTCGAACCGGGAGGTGGATGGCGAGCAGTTCTTC
.	TRBV28	.	TRBJ2-1	CASGLTASYEQFF	TGTGCCAGCGGGTTGACAGCTTCCTACGAGCAGTTCTTC
.	TRBV30	TRBD1	TRBJ1-2	CAWSVGTVYGYTF	TGTGCCTGGAGTGTAGGGACAGTCTATGGCTACACCTTC
many	TRBV7-2	.	TRBJ2-1	CASSLSSSSYNEQFF	TGTGCCAGCAGCTTAAGTTCCAGCTCCTACAATGAGCAGTTCTTC